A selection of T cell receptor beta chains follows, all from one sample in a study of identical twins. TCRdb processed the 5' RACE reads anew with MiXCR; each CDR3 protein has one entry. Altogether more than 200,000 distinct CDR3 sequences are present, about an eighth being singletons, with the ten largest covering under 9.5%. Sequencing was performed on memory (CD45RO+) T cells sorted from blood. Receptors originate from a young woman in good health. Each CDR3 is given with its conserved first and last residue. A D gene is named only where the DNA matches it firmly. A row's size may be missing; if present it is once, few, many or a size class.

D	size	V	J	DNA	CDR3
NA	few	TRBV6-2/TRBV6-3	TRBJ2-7	TGTGCCAGCAGTTACTCGACTCAAGGGTTCAGGGGCTACGAGCAGTACTTC	CASSYSTQGFRGYEQYF
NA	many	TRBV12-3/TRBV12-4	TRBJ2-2	TGTGCCAGCACCATCTGGGCAGCCAGGAACACCGGGGAGCTGTTTTTT	CASTIWAARNTGELFF
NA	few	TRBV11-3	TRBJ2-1	TGTGCCAGCAGCAAGAGCTCCTACAATGAGCAGTTCTTC	CASSKSSYNEQFF
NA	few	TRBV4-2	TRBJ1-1	TGTGCCAGCAGCCAAGAAGCGAACACTGAAGCTTTCTTT	CASSQEANTEAFF
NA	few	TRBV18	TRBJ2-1	TGTGCCAGCTCACCGGGGTGGCCCTCCTACAATGAGCAGTTCTTC	CASSPGWPSYNEQFF
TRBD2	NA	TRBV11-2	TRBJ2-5	TGTGCCAGCAGCTCCAAGACTAGCCGGGAGACCCAGTACTTC	CASSSKTSRETQYF
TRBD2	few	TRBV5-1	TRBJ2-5	TGCGCCAGCAGCACCGGGACTAGGGGAAAAGAGACCCAGTACTTC	CASSTGTRGKETQYF
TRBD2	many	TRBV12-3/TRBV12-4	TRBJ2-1	TGTGCCAGCAGTCTCCAGCGGGGACGGGTCTACAATGAGCAGTTCTTC	CASSLQRGRVYNEQFF
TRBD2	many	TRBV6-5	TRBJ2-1	TGTGCCAGCAGTTACGCGGGGGAGGGCTACAATGAGCAGTTCTTC	CASSYAGEGYNEQFF
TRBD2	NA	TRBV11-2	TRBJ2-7	TGTGCCAGCAGCTTCGGTCCATCGCAGGGTAGGGGACTATACGAGCAGTACTTC	CASSFGPSQGRGLYEQYF
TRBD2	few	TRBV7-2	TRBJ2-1	TGTGCCAGCAGCAAGCGGGAGTTCAATGAGCAGTTCTTC	CASSKREFNEQFF
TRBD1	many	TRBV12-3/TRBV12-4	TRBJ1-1	TGTGCCAGCAGTCGGGACAGGGGGCGCGCCGTTGAAGCTTTCTTT	CASSRDRGRAVEAFF
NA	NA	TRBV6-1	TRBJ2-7	TGTGCCAGCAGTGAACCCCCCCGGGCAGGGGACGAGCAGTACTTC	CASSEPPRAGDEQYF
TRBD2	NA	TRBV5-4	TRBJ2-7	TGTGCCAGCAAAGTAGCGGGAGGGCACTACGAGCAGTACTTC	CASKVAGGHYEQYF
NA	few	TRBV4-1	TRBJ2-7	TGCGCCAGCAGCCAAGAACACACAGCGTACTACGAGCAGTACTTC	CASSQEHTAYYEQYF
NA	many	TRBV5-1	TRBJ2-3	TGCGCCAGCACACCCACAGACGCAGATACGCAGTATTTT	CASTPTDADTQYF
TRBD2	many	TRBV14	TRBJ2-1	TGTGCCACATCTAGCGGGAGGGCCCAGTTCTTC	CATSSGRAQFF
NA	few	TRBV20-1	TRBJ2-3	TGCAGTGCCCGCCACCCAGGTGAAACGCAGTATTTT	CSARHPGETQYF
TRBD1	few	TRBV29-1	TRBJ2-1	TGCAGCGTTGAACGGACAGGCGAGGTTGGTGAGCAGTTCTTC	CSVERTGEVGEQFF
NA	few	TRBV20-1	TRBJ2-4	TGCAGTGCTTATCAGGGGTATCATAACATTCAGTACTTC	CSAYQGYHNIQYF
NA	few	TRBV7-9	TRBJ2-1	TGTGCCAGCAGCTTAAAGTCCAATGAGCAGTTCTTC	CASSLKSNEQFF
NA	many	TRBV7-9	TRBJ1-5	TGTGCCAGCAGCTTAACAGGAGATCAGCCCCAGCATTTT	CASSLTGDQPQHF
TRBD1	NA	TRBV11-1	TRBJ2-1	TGTGCCAGCAGCTTAGCGCTGTCAGGGGGCAGCTCCTACAATGAGCAGTTCTTC	CASSLALSGGSSYNEQFF
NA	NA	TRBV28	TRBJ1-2	TGTGCCAGTACCTCCTCCTATGGCTACACCTTC	CASTSSYGYTF
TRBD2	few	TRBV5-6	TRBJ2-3	TGTGCCAGCAGCTTGTTTAGCGGGAGGGCGTGGTATTTT	CASSLFSGRAWYF
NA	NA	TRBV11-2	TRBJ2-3	TGTGCCAGCAGCCCCAGACCGGCCCTTGGCAGGGGGGCAGATACGCAGTATTTT	CASSPRPALGRGADTQYF
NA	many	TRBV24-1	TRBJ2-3	TGTGCCACCAGTGACGCCTCAGATACGCAGTATTTT	CATSDASDTQYF
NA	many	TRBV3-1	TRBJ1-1	TGTGCCAGCCGAAGGGGGGGGGTGAACACTGAAGCTTTCTTT	CASRRGGVNTEAFF
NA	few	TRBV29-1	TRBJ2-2	TGCAGCGTTGATCTAGATAACACCGGGGAGCTGTTTTTT	CSVDLDNTGELFF
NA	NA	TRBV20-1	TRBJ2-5	TGCAGTGGGCGACGGATACAAGAGACCCAGTACTTC	CSGRRIQETQYF
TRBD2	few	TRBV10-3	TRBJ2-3	TGTGCCATCAGTGTCGGGAGGACAGATACGCAGTATTTT	CAISVGRTDTQYF
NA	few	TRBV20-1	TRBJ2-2	TGCAGTGCTAGCTCAGGGGCGAACACCGGGGAGCTGTTTTTT	CSASSGANTGELFF
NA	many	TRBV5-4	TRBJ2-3	TGTGCCAGCAGCTTGGAGGGGGATACGCAGTATTTT	CASSLEGDTQYF
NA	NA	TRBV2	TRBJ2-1	TGTGCCAGCAGTGAAAGCGGGCAAGAGGATGAGCAGTTCTTC	CASSESGQEDEQFF
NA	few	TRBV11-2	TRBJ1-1	TGTGCCAGCAGCTTGCACACCAACGCTGAAGCTTTCTTT	CASSLHTNAEAFF
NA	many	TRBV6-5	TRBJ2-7	TGTGCCAGCAGTACTAGCATCCACGAGCAGTACTTC	CASSTSIHEQYF
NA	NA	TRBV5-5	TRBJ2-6	TGTGCCAGCAGCTACCTCACAGGGTCTGGGGCCAACGTCCTGACTTTC	CASSYLTGSGANVLTF
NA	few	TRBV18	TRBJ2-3	TGTGCCAGCTCACCACCGGACGGAGATACGCAGTATTTT	CASSPPDGDTQYF